A single T cell receptor (beta chain) is shown here with its context. Its antigen is not identified. Through a sample-barcoded 5' primer and a J-beta primer mix, a second PCR was run for about 6 to 11 cycles. Every sample gave at least 2.5 million paired-end reads containing CDR3. TCRdb re-called the 5' RACE reads with MiXCR, one entry per CDR3 protein. Of roughly 830,000 distinct CDR3 sequences in the sample, approximately 65% were seen once. Trimming took 10 bases from V and 3 from J, leaving 6 bases between them. The CDR3 has 11 residues. Germline V lookup: CDR1 SEHNR, CDR2 FQNEAQ (reference sequence). The sample originates from a study of blood T cells in healthy people across ages. Study-level findings and limits: The fall in TCR beta diversity per million T cells was roughly linear with age. When set beside aged donors, long-lived donors presented more naive CD4+ cells and higher diversity.

Healthy Caucasian individuals from Russia aged about 6 to 95 were enrolled as donors. The sequencing input was blood. The source is a young man in good health. The J gene is TRBJ2-2, the V gene TRBV7-9; D not resolved. The CDR3 protein is CATRYTGELFF. DNA of the CDR3: TGTGCCACCAGATACACCGGGGAGCTGTTTTTT.